Following are 20 T cell receptor beta chains from one sample sequenced in a study of T-cell reconstitution after alpha-beta-depleted transplantation in children. A TCRbeta library incorporating unique molecular identifiers was prepared. TCRdb re-derived calls from the PCR reads in MiXCR, one entry per CDR3 protein. The data hold 300,000 or so distinct CDR3 sequences, with 9.9% observed a single time. The sample in question was PBMCs from the stem cell graft donor, obtained from the stem cell graft. These receptors all stem from a human donor who donated a stem cell graft to a child with SCID.

This clonotype turned up a few times. The gene calls are TRBV24-1 and TRBJ2-7; 8 nucleotides align to TRBD1. The ends lost 3 bases at V and 6 bases at J; junction bases unmatched: 6. Germline V gene sequence: CDR1 KGHDR, CDR2 SFDVKD. This CDR3 has 14 residues. The CDR3 DNA follows: TGTGCCACCAGTGATATTGGACAGGGCTCCGAGCAGTACTTC. Encoded protein: CATSDIGQGSEQYF.

This clonotype was picked up many times. The chain employs TRBV6-1 and TRBJ1-1; D ambiguous. V was shortened by 2 bases and J by 1 base, with 8 bases between the two germline ends. This CDR3 comprises 14 residues. The germline V gene encodes CDR1 MNHNS and CDR2 SASEGT. The CDR3 nucleotides are TGTGCCAGCAGTGAATCAGACCCGAACACTGAAGCTTTCTTT. This encodes CASSESDPNTEAFF.

This clonotype was counted ten times or more. The V call is TRBV5-1, the J call TRBJ2-3; no reliable D call. CDR1 and CDR2 from the germline V gene are SGHRS and YFSETQ. The length of the CDR3 is 14 residues. With 6 bases removed from V and 0 bases from J, the gap between germline ends came to 11 bases. CDR3 nucleotides: TGCGCCAGCAAGATCGGATTTAGCACAGATACGCAGTATTTT. Amino acids: CASKIGFSTDTQYF.

This clonotype was picked up a small number of times. The chain combines TRBV11-2 with TRBJ2-1; maybe TRBD1 (6 bases). This CDR3 has 15 residues. Per germline, CDR1 SGHAT and CDR2 FQNNGV. Trimming left V 0 bases short and J 4 bases short, with 10 bases between. The CDR3 nucleotides are TGTGCCAGCAGCTTAGATTGGACAGTTTACAATGAGCAGTTCTTC. Its translation: CASSLDWTVYNEQFF.

This clonotype occurred many times. The rearrangement uses TRBV20-1 and TRBJ1-2, with a possible D match to TRBD1 (6 bases). Deletions cut 4 bases from V and 0 bases from J, with 15 bases between. The CDR3 is made up of 15 amino acids. CDR1 DFQATT and CDR2 SNEGSKA come from the germline V gene (reference sequence). CDR3 loop: CSAKSRGASNYGYTF. The DNA of the CDR3 is TGCAGTGCTAAGAGCAGGGGCGCATCTAACTATGGCTACACCTTC.

This clonotype was counted a few times. Here the CDR3 DNA reads TGCGCCAGCAGCTCGGGACTAGCGGGGTTAGAGACCCAGTACTTC. Translated: CASSSGLAGLETQYF. The rearrangement uses TRBV5-1 and TRBJ2-5, with 13 bases fitting TRBD2. The length of the CDR3 is 15 residues. Germline V gene data show CDR1 as SGHRS and CDR2 as YFSETQ. V dropped 3 bases and J dropped 4; count of bases not matched to a gene: 3.

This clonotype was counted many times. The chain recombines TRBV20-1 with TRBJ2-3; no clear D gene. V shed 1 base and J shed 4 bases, with 12 bases lying between them. The CDR3 is 14 amino acids. CDR1 and CDR2 (germline): DFQATT, SNEGSKA (reference sequence). CDR3 in amino acids: CSARGHGSPDTQYF. CDR3 nucleotide sequence: TGCAGTGCTAGAGGTCACGGTAGTCCAGATACGCAGTATTTT.

This clonotype was recorded only once. The junction does not match germline at one end; this may be a read error. The chain joins TRBV6-2 or TRBV6-3 to TRBJ2-7; D uncertain. This CDR3 is 12 amino acids long. Per germline, CDR1 MNHEY and CDR2 SVGEGT. CDR3 amino acids: CASSTSGYGQYF. DNA of the CDR3: TGTGCCAGCAGTACCTCCGGTTACGGGCAGTACTTC.

This clonotype appeared many times. The chain is built from TRBV20-1 and TRBJ2-7; 8 nucleotides agree with TRBD1. J lost 0 bases, V lost 1 base, and 5 bases had no gene match. Germline values: CDR1 DFQATT, CDR2 SNEGSKA (reference sequence). The CDR3 is made up of 15 amino acids. The CDR3 sequence: CSARGDRSSSYEQYF. DNA for the CDR3: TGCAGTGCTAGAGGGGACAGGTCAAGCTCCTACGAGCAGTACTTC.

This clonotype came up a few times. V usage is TRBV29-1 and J usage is TRBJ1-1; D not certain. Germline lookup yields CDR1 SQVTM and CDR2 ANQGSEA. This CDR3 spans 16 amino acids. V was clipped by 5 bases and J by 3 bases, with 22 bases between them. CDR3 coding DNA: TGCAGCGTTTACCGAAACCCCGAAATAGCCCACACTGAAGCTTTCTTT. Protein: CSVYRNPEIAHTEAFF. Variable domain in full (rest from reference TRBV29-1 and TRBJ1-1): SAVISQKPSRDICQRGTSLTIQCQVDSQVTMMFWYRQQPGQSLTLIATANQGSEATYESGFVIDKFPISRPNLTFSTLTVSNMSPEDSSIYLCSVYRNPEIAHTEAFFGQGTRLTVV.

This clonotype has a handful of counts. The chain joins TRBV11-2 to TRBJ2-5; weak D call: TRBD1 (5 bases). The CDR3 loop spans 15 amino acids. V was cut by 6 bases and J by 3 bases, with 17 bases left in between. Germline assignment: CDR1 SGHAT and CDR2 FQNNGV. The CDR3 DNA follows: TGTGCCAGCAGATCGCCAGGGAATCCAAAAGAGACCCAGTACTTC. As protein: CASRSPGNPKETQYF.

This clonotype was picked up a small number of times. The chain joins TRBV9 to TRBJ1-1; 12 nucleotides align to TRBD1. The germline gives CDR1 SGDLS, CDR2 YYNGEE. The trim removed 3 bases at V and 4 bases at J, leaving 10 bases unmatched. This CDR3 comprises 17 residues. CDR3 loop: CASSAVPGQGATTEAFF. CDR3 nucleotides: TGTGCCAGCAGCGCCGTCCCGGGACAGGGGGCGACCACTGAAGCTTTCTTT.

This clonotype turned up a few times. The chain carries TRBV7-9 and TRBJ2-5, with TRBD2 matching over 8 bases. Germline V gives CDR1 SEHNR, CDR2 FQNEAQ (reference sequence). The length of the CDR3 is 15 residues. The junction had 10 bases not matched to a gene; V was cut back by 5 bases and J by 5 bases. The DNA of the CDR3 is TGTGCCAGCAGCGCTCGGGAGGGGATTTGGGAGACCCAGTACTTC. It encodes CASSAREGIWETQYF.

This rearrangement joins TRBV12-3 or TRBV12-4 to TRBJ2-5; no firm D call. The CDR3 covers 14 residues. V shed 5 bases and J shed 2 bases, with 12 bases lying between them. CDR3 residues: CASSELGVQETQYF. CDR3 bases: TGTGCCAGCAGTGAACTTGGGGTGCAAGAGACCCAGTACTTC.

This clonotype has only a few counts. This rearrangement joins TRBV9 to TRBJ1-6; the match to TRBD1 covers 10 bases. The J segment lost 9 bases and the V segment lost 3 bases, leaving 9 bases of the junction unmatched. CDR3 size: 16 residues. Germline CDR1 reads SGDLS; CDR2 reads YYNGEE. CDR3: CASSAQTGGDGSPLHF. CDR3 bases: TGTGCCAGCAGCGCCCAGACAGGGGGCGATGGTTCACCCCTCCACTTT.

This clonotype was observed a few times. The chain links TRBV20-1 to TRBJ1-1; D unclear. The CDR3 totals 16 residues. Trimming stripped 4 bases from V and 0 bases from J, with 18 bases between. The germline gives CDR1 DFQATT, CDR2 SNEGSKA (reference sequence). The CDR3 region is CSANVAKTVLNTEAFF. As DNA, the CDR3 is TGCAGTGCTAATGTGGCCAAGACGGTGCTGAACACTGAAGCTTTCTTT.

This clonotype was found a few times. Being one base from a much bigger clone, this may be a read error. The chain links TRBV10-3 to TRBJ2-1; possibly TRBD1 or TRBD2 for D (5 bases each). The CDR3 extends over 18 amino acids. V was clipped by 5 bases and J by 2 bases, with 22 bases between them. CDR1 is ENHRY, CDR2 SYGVKD, per germline. The DNA for the CDR3 is TGTGCCATCAGTTATGAGAAGGGTATTGGGGGTACCTACAATGAGCAGTTCTTC. Translated: CAISYEKGIGGTYNEQFF.

This clonotype has more than one count but fewer than ten. The V gene is TRBV5-1, the J gene TRBJ2-3; tentatively, D is TRBD1 or TRBD2 (6 bases each). Between the trimmed V and J ends, which lost 2 bases and 0 bases, there was a span of 10 bases. Germline CDR1 and CDR2: SGHRS and YFSETQ. This CDR3 has 15 residues. The CDR3 sequence: CASSFPGASTDTQYF. CDR3 sequence (DNA): TGCGCCAGCAGCTTCCCGGGGGCCAGCACAGATACGCAGTATTTT.

The CDR3 loop reads CASSYAAGKDYGYTF. The CDR3 nucleotides are TGTGCCAGCAGTTACGCGGCAGGGAAGGACTATGGCTACACCTTC. V and J are TRBV6-5 and TRBJ1-2, with D perhaps matching TRBD1 (5 bases). The CDR3 runs 15 residues. Trimming took off 2 bases at V and 3 bases at J, with 13 bases between the two ends. CDR1 and CDR2 (germline): MNHEY, SVGAGI.

The rearrangement uses TRBV19 and TRBJ1-1, with TRBD1 matching over 8 bases. After removal of 3 bases from V and 1 base from J, the junction contained 10 bases not matched to a gene. CDR3 length equals 17 residues. Germline lookup yields CDR1 LNHDA and CDR2 SQIVND (reference sequence). This chain's CDR3 is CASSIFVPDRANTEAFF. In nucleotides, the CDR3 is TGTGCCAGTAGTATTTTTGTTCCGGACAGGGCGAACACTGAAGCTTTCTTT.